This T cell receptor beta chain was documented in a study of T cells in Graves' hyperthyroidism and ophthalmopathy. This clonotype was seen repeatedly, ten times or more. TCR beta CDR3 regions were amplified from RNA transcripts. First-round RT-PCR of the TCR CDR3 relied on the HTBI primer set. TCRdb re-analysed the multiplex PCR reads in MiXCR, keeping a single row per CDR3 protein. The sample has about 770,000 distinct CDR3 sequences, about 19% seen once. The V gene's germline CDR1 is SNHLY and CDR2 FYNNEI. This CDR3 spans 13 amino acids. V was pared by 4 bases and J by 4 bases, with 9 bases between.

The specimen was blood. The clonotype comes from a woman aged 45-60 years with Graves' hyperthyroidism that later progressed to Graves' ophthalmopathy. The chain employs TRBV2 and TRBJ2-3; D might be TRBD1 or TRBD2, each matching 5 bases. CDR3 sequence: CASSAGRADTQYF. The CDR3 DNA follows: TGTGCCAGCAGTGCAGGGCGGGCAGATACGCAGTATTTT.